These T cell receptor beta chains were read from a single sample in a study of regulatory T cells in long-lasting Graves disease. TCRdb recomputed calls from the multiplex PCR reads with MiXCR, one row per CDR3 protein. Seen here are 320,000 or so distinct CDR3 sequences, over 15% observed once, and the top ten hold roughly 35%. The sample was peripheral blood mononuclear cells (PBMCs), taken at new diagnosis, from a patient treated with antithyroid drugs. The receptors derive from a female donor with Graves disease. Each CDR3 is given with its conserved first and last residue. A D gene is named only where the DNA matches it firmly. Size is omitted from some rows. Given values are once, few, many or a class for expanded clones.

CDR3nt: TGTGCCAGCAGCTTATTTGTAGGGTTGTCGAACAATGAGCAGTTCTTC
CDR3aa: CASSLFVGLSNNEQFF
d_gene: -
v_gene: TRBV11-1
j_gene: TRBJ2-1
abundance: many

CDR3nt: TGTGCCAGTAGTGCCCAGGGGGGGACAGGGGGGCGGGAGCAGTACTTC
CDR3aa: CASSAQGGTGGREQYF
d_gene: TRBD1
v_gene: TRBV19
j_gene: TRBJ2-7
abundance: -

CDR3nt: TGTGCCAGCAAGAGTCCGACAGATACGCAGTATTTT
CDR3aa: CASKSPTDTQYF
d_gene: -
v_gene: TRBV6-2/TRBV6-3
j_gene: TRBJ2-3
abundance: few

CDR3nt: TGTGCCAGCAGCTTAGCGGGGACAGGAAATCAGCCCCAGCATTTT
CDR3aa: CASSLAGTGNQPQHF
d_gene: TRBD1
v_gene: TRBV7-9
j_gene: TRBJ1-5
abundance: many

CDR3nt: TGCGCCAGCAGCTTGATGGGGGACAGGTCCTACAATGAGCAGTTCTTC
CDR3aa: CASSLMGDRSYNEQFF
d_gene: TRBD1
v_gene: TRBV5-1
j_gene: TRBJ2-1
abundance: many

CDR3nt: TGTGCCAGCTCACCTGGAGGCCTAGCGGACCTCGAGCAGTACTTC
CDR3aa: CASSPGGLADLEQYF
d_gene: TRBD2
v_gene: TRBV18
j_gene: TRBJ2-7
abundance: many

CDR3nt: TGTGCCAGCTCACCTCGACGGACGAACACCGGGGAGCTGTTTTTT
CDR3aa: CASSPRRTNTGELFF
d_gene: -
v_gene: TRBV18
j_gene: TRBJ2-2
abundance: many

CDR3nt: TGTGCCAGCTCACGCGAGGGCAGGAGAAATGAAAAACTGTTTTTT
CDR3aa: CASSREGRRNEKLFF
d_gene: -
v_gene: TRBV18
j_gene: TRBJ1-4
abundance: many

CDR3nt: TGTGCCAGCAGCTTGTCTGTATACTCCTACGAGCAGTACTTC
CDR3aa: CASSLSVYSYEQYF
d_gene: -
v_gene: TRBV7-8
j_gene: TRBJ2-7
abundance: few

CDR3nt: TGCGCCAGCAGCGACCGGGACTCGAACTACTACGAGCAGTACTTC
CDR3aa: CASSDRDSNYYEQYF
d_gene: -
v_gene: TRBV4-1
j_gene: TRBJ2-7
abundance: -

CDR3nt: TGTGCCAGCAGTTTCCCGCAGGGTCTGTCGCAATACAATGAGCAGTTCTTC
CDR3aa: CASSFPQGLSQYNEQFF
d_gene: -
v_gene: TRBV28
j_gene: TRBJ2-1
abundance: -

CDR3nt: TGTGCCTGGAGTGAAGCCGGGAGAGGCTACACCTTC
CDR3aa: CAWSEAGRGYTF
d_gene: -
v_gene: TRBV30
j_gene: TRBJ1-2
abundance: -

CDR3nt: TGTGCCAGCAATCTAGCGGGAATTAGCACAGATACGCAGTATTTT
CDR3aa: CASNLAGISTDTQYF
d_gene: TRBD2
v_gene: TRBV6-1
j_gene: TRBJ2-3
abundance: few

CDR3nt: TGTGCCAGTAGTATTGGGGCCCTGATAAGAGGAACTTTCTTT
CDR3aa: CASSIGALIRGTFF
d_gene: -
v_gene: TRBV19
j_gene: TRBJ1-1
abundance: many

CDR3nt: TGTGCCAGCAGTTACGCAGGGGGCTGGATTGCCGGGGAGCTGTTTTTT
CDR3aa: CASSYAGGWIAGELFF
d_gene: TRBD1
v_gene: TRBV6-2/TRBV6-3
j_gene: TRBJ2-2
abundance: few